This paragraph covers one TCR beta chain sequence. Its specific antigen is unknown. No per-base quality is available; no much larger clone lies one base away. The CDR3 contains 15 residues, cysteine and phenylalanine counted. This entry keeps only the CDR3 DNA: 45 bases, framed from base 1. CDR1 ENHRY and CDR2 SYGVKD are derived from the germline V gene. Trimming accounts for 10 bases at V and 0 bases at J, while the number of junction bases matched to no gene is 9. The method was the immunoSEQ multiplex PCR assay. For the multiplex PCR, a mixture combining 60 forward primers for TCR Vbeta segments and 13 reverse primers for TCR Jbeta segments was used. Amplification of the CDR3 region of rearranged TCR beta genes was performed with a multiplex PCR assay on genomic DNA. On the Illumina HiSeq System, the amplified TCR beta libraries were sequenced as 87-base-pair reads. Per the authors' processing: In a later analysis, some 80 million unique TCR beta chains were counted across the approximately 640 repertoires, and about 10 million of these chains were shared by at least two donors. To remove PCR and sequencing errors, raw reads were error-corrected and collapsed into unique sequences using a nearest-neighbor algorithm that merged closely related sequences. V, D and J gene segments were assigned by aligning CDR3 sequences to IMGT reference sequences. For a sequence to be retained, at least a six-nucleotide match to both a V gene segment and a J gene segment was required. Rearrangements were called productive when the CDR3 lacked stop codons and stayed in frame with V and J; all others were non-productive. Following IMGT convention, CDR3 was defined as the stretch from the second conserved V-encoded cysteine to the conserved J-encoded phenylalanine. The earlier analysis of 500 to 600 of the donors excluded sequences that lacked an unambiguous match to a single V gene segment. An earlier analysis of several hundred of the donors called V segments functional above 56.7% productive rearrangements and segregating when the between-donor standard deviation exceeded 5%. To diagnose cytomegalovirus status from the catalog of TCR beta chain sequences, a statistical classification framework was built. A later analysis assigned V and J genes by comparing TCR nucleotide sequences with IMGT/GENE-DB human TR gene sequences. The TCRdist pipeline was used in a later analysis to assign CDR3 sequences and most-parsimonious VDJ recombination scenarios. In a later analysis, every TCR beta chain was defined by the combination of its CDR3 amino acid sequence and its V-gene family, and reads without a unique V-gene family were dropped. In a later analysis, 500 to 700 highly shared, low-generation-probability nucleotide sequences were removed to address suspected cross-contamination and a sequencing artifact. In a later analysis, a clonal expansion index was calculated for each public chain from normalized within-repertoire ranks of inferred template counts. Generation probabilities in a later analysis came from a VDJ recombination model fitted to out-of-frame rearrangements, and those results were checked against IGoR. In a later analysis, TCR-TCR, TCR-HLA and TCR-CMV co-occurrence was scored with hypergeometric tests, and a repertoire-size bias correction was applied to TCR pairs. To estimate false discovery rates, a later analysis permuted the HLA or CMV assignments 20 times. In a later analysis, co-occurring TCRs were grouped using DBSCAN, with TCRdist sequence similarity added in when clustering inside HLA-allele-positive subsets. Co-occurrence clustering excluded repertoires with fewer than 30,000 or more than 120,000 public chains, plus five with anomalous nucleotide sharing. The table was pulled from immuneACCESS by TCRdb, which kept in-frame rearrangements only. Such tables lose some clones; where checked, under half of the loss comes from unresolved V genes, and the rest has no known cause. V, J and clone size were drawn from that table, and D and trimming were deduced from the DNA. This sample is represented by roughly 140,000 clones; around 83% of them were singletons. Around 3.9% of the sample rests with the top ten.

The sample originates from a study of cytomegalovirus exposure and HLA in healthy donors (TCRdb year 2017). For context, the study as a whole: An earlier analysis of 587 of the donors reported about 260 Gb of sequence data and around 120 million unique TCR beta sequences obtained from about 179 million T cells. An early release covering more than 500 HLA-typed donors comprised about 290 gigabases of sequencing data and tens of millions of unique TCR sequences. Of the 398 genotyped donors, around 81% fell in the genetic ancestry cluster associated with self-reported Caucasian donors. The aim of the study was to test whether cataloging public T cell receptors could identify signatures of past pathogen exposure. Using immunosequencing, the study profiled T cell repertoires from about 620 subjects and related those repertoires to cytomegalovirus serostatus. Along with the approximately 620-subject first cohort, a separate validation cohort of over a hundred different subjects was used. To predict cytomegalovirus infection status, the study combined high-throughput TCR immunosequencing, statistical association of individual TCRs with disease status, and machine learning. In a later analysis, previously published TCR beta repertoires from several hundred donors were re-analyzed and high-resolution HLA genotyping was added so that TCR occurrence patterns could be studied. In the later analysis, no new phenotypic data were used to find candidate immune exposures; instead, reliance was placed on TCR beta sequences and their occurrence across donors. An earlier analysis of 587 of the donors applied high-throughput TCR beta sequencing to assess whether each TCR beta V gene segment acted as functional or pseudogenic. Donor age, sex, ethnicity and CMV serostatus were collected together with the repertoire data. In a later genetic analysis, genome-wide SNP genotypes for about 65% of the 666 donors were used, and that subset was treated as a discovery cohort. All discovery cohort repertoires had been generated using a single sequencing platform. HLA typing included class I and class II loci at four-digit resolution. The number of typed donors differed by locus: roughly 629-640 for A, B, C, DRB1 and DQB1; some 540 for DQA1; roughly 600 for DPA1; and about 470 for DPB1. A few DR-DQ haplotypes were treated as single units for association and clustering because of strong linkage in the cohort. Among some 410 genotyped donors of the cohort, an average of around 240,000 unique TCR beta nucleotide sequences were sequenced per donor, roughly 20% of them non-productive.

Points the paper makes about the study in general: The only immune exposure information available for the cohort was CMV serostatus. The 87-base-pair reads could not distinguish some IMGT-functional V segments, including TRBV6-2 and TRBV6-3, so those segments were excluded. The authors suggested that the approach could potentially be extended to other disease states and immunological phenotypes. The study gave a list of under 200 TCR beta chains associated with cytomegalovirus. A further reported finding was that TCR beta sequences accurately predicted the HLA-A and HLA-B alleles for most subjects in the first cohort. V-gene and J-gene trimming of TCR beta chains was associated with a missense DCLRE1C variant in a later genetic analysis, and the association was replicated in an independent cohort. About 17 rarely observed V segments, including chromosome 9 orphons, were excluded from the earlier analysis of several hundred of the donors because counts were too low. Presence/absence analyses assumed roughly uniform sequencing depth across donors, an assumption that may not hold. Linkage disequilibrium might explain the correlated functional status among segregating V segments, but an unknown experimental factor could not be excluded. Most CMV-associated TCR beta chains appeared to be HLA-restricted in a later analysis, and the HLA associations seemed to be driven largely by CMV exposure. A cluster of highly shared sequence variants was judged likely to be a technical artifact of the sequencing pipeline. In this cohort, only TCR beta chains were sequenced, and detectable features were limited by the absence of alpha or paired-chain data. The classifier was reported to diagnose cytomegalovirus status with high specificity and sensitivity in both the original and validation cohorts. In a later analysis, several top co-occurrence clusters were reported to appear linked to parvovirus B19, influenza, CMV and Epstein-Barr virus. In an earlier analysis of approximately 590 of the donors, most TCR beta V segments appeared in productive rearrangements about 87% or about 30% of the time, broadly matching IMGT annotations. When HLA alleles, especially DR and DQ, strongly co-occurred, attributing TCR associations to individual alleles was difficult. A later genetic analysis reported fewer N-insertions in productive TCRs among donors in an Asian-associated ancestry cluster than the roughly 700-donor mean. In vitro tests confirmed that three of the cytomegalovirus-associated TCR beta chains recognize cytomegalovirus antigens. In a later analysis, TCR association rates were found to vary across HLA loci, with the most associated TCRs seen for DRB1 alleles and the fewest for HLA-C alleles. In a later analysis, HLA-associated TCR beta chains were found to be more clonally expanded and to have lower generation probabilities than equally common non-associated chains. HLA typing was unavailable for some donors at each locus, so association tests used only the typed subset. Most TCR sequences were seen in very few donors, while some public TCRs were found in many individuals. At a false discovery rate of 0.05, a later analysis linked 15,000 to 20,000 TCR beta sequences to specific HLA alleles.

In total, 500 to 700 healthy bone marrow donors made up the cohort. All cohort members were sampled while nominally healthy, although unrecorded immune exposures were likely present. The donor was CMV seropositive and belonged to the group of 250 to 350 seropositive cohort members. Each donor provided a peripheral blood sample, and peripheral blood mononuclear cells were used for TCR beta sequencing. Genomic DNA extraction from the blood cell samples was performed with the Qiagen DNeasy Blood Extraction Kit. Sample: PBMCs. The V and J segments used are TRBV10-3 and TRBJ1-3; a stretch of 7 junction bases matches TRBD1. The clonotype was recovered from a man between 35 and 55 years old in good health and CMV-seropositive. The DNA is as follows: TGTGCCACCACGACAGGGCTTTACTCTGGAAACACCATATATTTT. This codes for CATTTGLYSGNTIYF.